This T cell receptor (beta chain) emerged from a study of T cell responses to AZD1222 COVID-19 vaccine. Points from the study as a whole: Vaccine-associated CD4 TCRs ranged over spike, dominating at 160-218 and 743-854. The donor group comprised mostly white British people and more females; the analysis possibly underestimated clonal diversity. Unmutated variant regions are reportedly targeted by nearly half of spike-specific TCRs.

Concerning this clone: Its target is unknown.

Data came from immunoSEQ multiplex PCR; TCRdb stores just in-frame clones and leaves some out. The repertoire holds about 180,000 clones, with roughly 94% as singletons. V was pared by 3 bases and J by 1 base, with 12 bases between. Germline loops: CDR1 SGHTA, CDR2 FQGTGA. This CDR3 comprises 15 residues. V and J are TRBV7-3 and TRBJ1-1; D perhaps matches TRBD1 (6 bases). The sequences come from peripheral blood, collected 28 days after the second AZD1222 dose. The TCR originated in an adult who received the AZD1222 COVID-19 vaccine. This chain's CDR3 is CASSLGPGANTEAFF. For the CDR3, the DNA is TGTGCCAGCAGCTTGGGGCCGGGGGCGAACACTGAAGCTTTCTTT.